Presented here are 23 T cell receptor beta chains from one specimen sequenced in a study of CD8+ T cells in alopecia areata. The sequencing template was cDNA reverse transcribed from extracted RNA. Generated by immunoSEQ multiplex PCR, the TCRdb table keeps only in-frame clones and is missing some. The table includes about 190,000 clones, 50% to 60% detected once. The treatment is: oral pan-JAK inhibitor, 5-10 mg twice daily. The sample in question was CD4+ T cells sorted from blood, obtained at week 4, from a patient treated with tofacitinib. The receptors shown here come from a human donor with alopecia areata.

The chain recombines TRBV29-1 with TRBJ2-1; possible D gene TRBD2, 5 bases. Germline V gene lookup returns CDR1 SQVTM and CDR2 ANQGSEA. V dropped 4 bases and J dropped 7 bases, with 17 bases sitting between them. CDR3 length equals 14 residues. CDR3 DNA: TGCAGCGTTGTTTTCCAGCGGAGGTGGAATGAGCAGTTCTTC. Translation gives CSVVFQRRWNEQFF.

The rearrangement joins TRBV30 to TRBJ2-5; D might be TRBD2 (6 bases). Germline CDR1 is GTSNPN and CDR2 is SVGIG (reference sequence). The CDR3 has 12 residues. The CDR3 sequence: CAWGLNQETQYF. The CDR3 coding sequence is TGTGCATGGGGACTGAACCAAGAGACCCAGTACTTC.

The chain recombines TRBV27 with TRBJ1-1; maybe TRBD1 (6 bases). Trimming took 5 bases from V and 11 from J, leaving 18 bases between them. This CDR3 is 13 amino acids long. The germline CDR1 and CDR2 sequences are MNHEY and SMNVEV (reference sequence). The CDR3 bases are TGTGCCAGCAGTGGGAGGACAGTCCAGGCGGCTTTCTTT. This translates into CASSGRTVQAAFF.

Concerning this clone: At one boundary the junction diverges from the germline segment, which might be a read error. The V gene is TRBV7-2, the J gene TRBJ2-7; D might be TRBD2 (5 bases). CDR1 is SGHTA and CDR2 is FQGNSA in the germline V gene. The CDR3 is made up of 13 amino acids. The CDR3 region is CASSLGPERPLIF. The CDR3 region has the DNA TGTGCCAGCAGCTTGGGCCCGGAGCGGCCTCTTATCTTC.

This clone came up a few times. The chain carries TRBV5-1 and TRBJ1-5, with D unresolved. The CDR3 length is 15 residues. Trimming stripped 0 bases from V and 1 base from J, with 8 bases between. Germline V lookup: CDR1 SGHRS, CDR2 YFSETQ. The CDR3 DNA is TGCGCCAGCAGCTTGGGTGGGATCAGCAATCAGCCCCAGCATTTT. Its protein product is CASSLGGISNQPQHF.

V and J are TRBV29-1 and TRBJ1-1; D is unclear. With 4 bases removed from V and 2 bases from J, the gap between germline ends came to 11 bases. Germline lookup yields CDR1 SQVTM and CDR2 ANQGSEA. The CDR3 extends over 13 amino acids. The CDR3 sequence: CSVVPTVNTEAFF. CDR3 DNA sequence: TGCAGCGTTGTCCCCACAGTAAACACTGAAGCTTTCTTT. The full variable domain, completed using reference TRBV29-1 and TRBJ1-1, is SAVISQKPSRDICQRGTSLTIQCQVDSQVTMMFWYRQQPGQSLTLIATANQGSEATYESGFVIDKFPISRPNLTFSTLTVSNMSPEDSSIYLCSVVPTVNTEAFFGQGTRLTVV.

The chain carries TRBV15 and TRBJ2-1, with D uncertain. Germline assignment: CDR1 LNHNV and CDR2 YYDKDF (reference sequence). The V gene lost 0 bases and the J gene lost 15 bases, with 9 bases spanning the gap. CDR3 size: 11 residues. CDR3 in DNA: TGTGCCACCAGCAGAGACTCTGCCCCGTTCTTC. Its translation is CATSRDSAPFF.

This clone has only one observation. The J gene is TRBJ2-1, the V gene TRBV27; 8 bases map to TRBD1. The length of the CDR3 is 14 residues. The V segment lost 0 bases and the J segment 7 bases; nucleotides outside the gene matches: 2. Germline CDR1 MNHEY, CDR2 SMNVEV (reference sequence). CDR3 DNA sequence: TGTGCCAGCAGTTTATCTAACAGGGGGAATGAGCAGTTCTTC. This translates into CASSLSNRGNEQFF.

The V and J genes are TRBV7-2 and TRBJ2-6; tentative D call: TRBD2 (5 bases). Trimming took 1 base from V and 0 from J, leaving 10 bases between them. Germline V CDR1 and CDR2: SGHTA, FQGNSA. This CDR3 region has 17 residues. The CDR3 DNA reads TGTGCCAGCAGCTTAGTTTCGGGGTTCTCTGGGGCCAACGTCCTGACTTTC. Its protein product is CASSLVSGFSGANVLTF.

The chain is built from TRBV30 and TRBJ1-5; D remains unclear. Trimming cost V 1 base and J 4 bases, with 20 bases left between them. Germline values: CDR1 GTSNPN, CDR2 SVGIG (reference sequence). CDR3 size: 17 residues. The CDR3 loop reads CAWSALSPRIVNQPQHF. The CDR3 DNA follows: TGTGCCTGGAGTGCCCTCTCTCCCCGGATCGTAAATCAGCCCCAGCATTTT.

The chain uses TRBV15 and TRBJ2-7; 11 nucleotides align to TRBD2. J lost 9 bases, V lost 5 bases, and 6 bases had no gene match. The CDR3 covers 13 residues. Germline CDR1 reads LNHNV; CDR2 reads YYDKDF (reference sequence). The CDR3 DNA reads TGTGCCACCAGCGGCGGACTAGCGGGTTGGCAGTACTTC. Residues: CATSGGLAGWQYF.

Only a few counts were recorded for this clone. This chain uses TRBV28 with TRBJ1-5; 10 bases line up with TRBD1. This CDR3 has 18 residues. Per germline, CDR1 MDHEN and CDR2 SYDVKM. V shed 3 bases and J 2 bases; nucleotides not matched to a gene: 10. The CDR3: CASSFSGTGAGGNQPQHF. CDR3 DNA: TGTGCCAGCAGTTTCTCCGGGACAGGGGCTGGAGGCAATCAGCCCCAGCATTTT.

V is TRBV2 and J is TRBJ2-3; TRBD2 matches 8 bases. Losses at the gene ends were 6 bases for V and 2 bases for J; bases not matched to a gene: 10. CDR1 is SNHLY, CDR2 FYNNEI, per germline. This CDR3 comprises 16 residues. The CDR3 here is CASSATAGEFTDTQYF. Written as DNA, the CDR3 is TGTGCCAGCAGCGCAACAGCGGGAGAATTCACAGATACGCAGTATTTT.

This clone occurred once. The chain employs TRBV30 and TRBJ1-1; no clear D gene. There are 16 residues in the CDR3. The germline V and J ends were trimmed by 6 bases and 0 bases, with 20 bases remaining between them. The germline V gene encodes CDR1 GTSNPN and CDR2 SVGIG (reference sequence). The CDR3 DNA is TGTGCCTGCATCCCCCGGGCAGTAACAATGAACACTGAAGCTTTCTTT. It encodes CACIPRAVTMNTEAFF.

V gene TRBV7-2 combines with J gene TRBJ1-1; 10 nucleotides agree with TRBD1. Germline lookup yields CDR1 SGHTA and CDR2 FQGNSA. The CDR3 has 14 residues. Unmatched junction bases numbered 4, after V lost 5 bases and J lost 4 bases. The CDR3, as DNA: TGTGCCAGCAGCCCCAGGACAGGGGGCACTGAAGCTTTCTTT. It yields the protein CASSPRTGGTEAFF.

The CDR3 DNA is TGCGCCAGCAGTCTCAGGCAGGATAATGAAAAACTGTTTTTT. Translated: CASSLRQDNEKLFF. V is TRBV23-1 and J is TRBJ1-4; no definite D call. TRBV23-1 is assigned to the ORF class and has an uncertain function. Trimming removed 4 bases at V and 4 bases at J, with 10 bases between. This CDR3 is 14 amino acids long.

The V call is TRBV7-2, the J call TRBJ2-3; D unresolved. This CDR3 spans 13 amino acids. The V gene's germline CDR1 is SGHTA and CDR2 FQGNSA. Trimming stripped 2 bases from V and 2 bases from J, with 5 bases between. CDR3 nucleotides: TGTGCCAGCAGCTTAACCCACACAGATACGCAGTATTTT. This translates into CASSLTHTDTQYF. Looking up the rest from reference TRBV7-2 and TRBJ2-3 gives the full variable domain: GAGVSQSPSNKVTEKGKDVELRCDPISGHTALYWYRQSLGQGLEFLIYFQGNSAPDKSGLPSDRFSAERTGGSVSTLTIQRTQQEDSAVYLCASSLTHTDTQYFGPGTRLTVL.

The rearrangement links TRBV27 to TRBJ1-1; D gene ambiguous. Germline CDR1 MNHEY, CDR2 SMNVEV (reference sequence). The V end lost 4 bases, the J end lost 8 bases, and 8 bases lay between the germline ends. The CDR3 has 11 residues. CDR3 nucleotides: TGTGCCAGCAGTTCATTGGGGGAAGCTTTCTTT. Residues: CASSSLGEAFF.

This clone was seen just once. The chain carries TRBV6-5 and TRBJ2-1; tentatively, D is TRBD2 (6 bases). The germline V gene encodes CDR1 MNHEY and CDR2 SVGAGI. The CDR3 runs 14 residues. V was trimmed by 3 bases and J by 5 bases, leaving 11 bases between them. CDR3 nucleotide sequence: TGTGCCAGCAGTTATAATAGCGGAAACAATGAGCAGTTCTTC. The encoded protein is CASSYNSGNNEQFF.

The rearrangement uses TRBV4-2 and TRBJ2-1; the match to TRBD1 covers 8 bases. The germline gives CDR1 LGHNA, CDR2 YNFKEQ. This CDR3 spans 14 amino acids. J gave up 7 bases and V 3 bases, and 5 bases lay outside the gene matches. The CDR3 nucleotides read TGTGCCAGCAGCCAGGGGACAGGTTTAAATGAGCAGTTCTTC. This sequence encodes CASSQGTGLNEQFF.

The chain uses TRBV5-1 and TRBJ2-3; D may match TRBD1 or TRBD2 (6 bases each). V was trimmed by 0 bases and J by 2 bases, leaving 10 bases between them. The CDR3 contains 15 residues. Per the germline V gene, CDR1 is SGHRS and CDR2 is YFSETQ. CDR3 sequence reads: CASSLAGAFTDTQYF. Written as DNA, the CDR3 is TGCGCCAGCAGCTTGGCGGGGGCGTTCACAGATACGCAGTATTTT.

V usage is TRBV27 and J usage is TRBJ2-1; 12 bases map to TRBD2. CDR1 is MNHEY and CDR2 is SMNVEV in the germline V gene (reference sequence). With 6 bases clipped from V and 5 bases from J, the junction kept 5 bases outside the gene matches. The length of the CDR3 is 15 residues. CDR3 sequence: CASSRTSGINNEQFF. Written as DNA, the CDR3 is TGTGCCAGCAGCCGGACTAGCGGGATTAACAATGAGCAGTTCTTC.

In its sample, this clone was seen once. The gene calls are TRBV7-2 and TRBJ2-5; no definite D call. The V gene's germline CDR1 is SGHTA and CDR2 FQGNSA. The CDR3 totals 15 residues. Trimming pared 5 bases from V and 4 bases from J, leaving 17 bases between. In DNA form, the CDR3 reads TGTGCCAGCAGCCGCCGGGCCGCAGAGAGAGAGACCCAGTACTTC. Translating gives CASSRRAAERETQYF.